This T cell receptor (beta chain) was retrieved from a study of blood T cell repertoires in COVID-19. Overall study context: Sample material is recorded as cDNA or gDNA derived from T cells, B-cell-depleted T cells, or PBMCs.

In the original workflow: Reference gene primer amplification in the assay estimated nucleated cell counts. The protocol was immunoSEQ multiplex PCR, while the TCRdb copy is restricted to in-frame clones and leaves out a portion. V, J and clone size were drawn from that table, and D and trimming were deduced from the DNA. Of about 190,000 clones detected, around 85% appear once; the ten largest clones hold roughly 3%. Recovered status in Cohort 3 required two negative PCRs, clearance, or symptom resolution. The V gene lost 4 bases and the J gene lost 7 bases, with 13 bases spanning the gap. Looked up from germline, CDR1 is LGHDT and CDR2 is YNNKEL (reference sequence). The CDR3 extends over 13 amino acids.

The rearrangement joins TRBV3-1 (or the pseudogene TRBV3-2) to TRBJ1-2; D gene unclear. What was sequenced was PBMCs or T cells enriched from blood (not recorded which). The clonotype was recovered from a woman under 40 who had recovered from COVID-19. Written as DNA, the CDR3 is TGTGCCAGCAGCCCCCTGGGCAGGTCTGGCTACACCTTC. The encoded protein is CASSPLGRSGYTF.